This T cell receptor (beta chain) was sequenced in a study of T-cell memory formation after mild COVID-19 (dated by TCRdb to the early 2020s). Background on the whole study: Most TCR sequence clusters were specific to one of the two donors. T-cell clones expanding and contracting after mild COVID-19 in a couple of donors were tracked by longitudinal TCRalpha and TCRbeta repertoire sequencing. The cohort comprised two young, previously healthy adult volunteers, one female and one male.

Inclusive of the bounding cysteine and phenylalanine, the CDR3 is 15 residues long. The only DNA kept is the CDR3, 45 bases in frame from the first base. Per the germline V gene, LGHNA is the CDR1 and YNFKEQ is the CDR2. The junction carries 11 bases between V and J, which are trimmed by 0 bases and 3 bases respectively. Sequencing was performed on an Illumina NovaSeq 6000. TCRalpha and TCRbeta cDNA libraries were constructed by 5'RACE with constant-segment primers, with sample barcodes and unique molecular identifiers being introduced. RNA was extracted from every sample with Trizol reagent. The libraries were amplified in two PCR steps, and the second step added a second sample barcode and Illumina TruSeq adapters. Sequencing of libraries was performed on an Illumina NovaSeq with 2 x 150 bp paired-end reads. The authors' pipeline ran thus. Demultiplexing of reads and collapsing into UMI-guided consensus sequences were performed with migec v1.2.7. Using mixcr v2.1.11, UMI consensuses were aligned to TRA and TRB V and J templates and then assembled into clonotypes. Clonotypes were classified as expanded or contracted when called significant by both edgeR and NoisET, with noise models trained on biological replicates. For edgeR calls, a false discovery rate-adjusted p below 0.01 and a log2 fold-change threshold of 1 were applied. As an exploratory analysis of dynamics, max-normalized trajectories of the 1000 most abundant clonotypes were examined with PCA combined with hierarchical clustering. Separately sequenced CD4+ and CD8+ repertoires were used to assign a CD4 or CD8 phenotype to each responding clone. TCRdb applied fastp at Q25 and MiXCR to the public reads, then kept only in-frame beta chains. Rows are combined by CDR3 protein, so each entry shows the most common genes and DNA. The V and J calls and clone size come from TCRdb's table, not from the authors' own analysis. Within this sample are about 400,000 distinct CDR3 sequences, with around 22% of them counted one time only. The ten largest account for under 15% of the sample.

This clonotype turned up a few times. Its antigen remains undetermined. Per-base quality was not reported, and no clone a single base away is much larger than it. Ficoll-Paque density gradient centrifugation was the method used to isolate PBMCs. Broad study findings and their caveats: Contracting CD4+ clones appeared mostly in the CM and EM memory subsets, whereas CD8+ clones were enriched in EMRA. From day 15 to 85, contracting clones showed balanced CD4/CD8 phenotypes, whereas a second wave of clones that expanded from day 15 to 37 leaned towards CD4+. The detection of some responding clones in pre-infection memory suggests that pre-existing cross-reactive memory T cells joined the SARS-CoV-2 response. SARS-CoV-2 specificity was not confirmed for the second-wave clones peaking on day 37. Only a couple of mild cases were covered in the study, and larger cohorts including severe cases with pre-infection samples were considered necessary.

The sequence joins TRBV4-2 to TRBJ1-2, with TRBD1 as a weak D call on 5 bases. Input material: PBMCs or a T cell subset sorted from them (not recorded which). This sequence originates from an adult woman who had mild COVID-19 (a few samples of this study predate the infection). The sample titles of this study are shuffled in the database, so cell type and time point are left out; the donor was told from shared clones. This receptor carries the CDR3 CASSQENRGDYGYTF. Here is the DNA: TGTGCCAGCAGCCAAGAGAATAGGGGCGACTATGGCTACACCTTC.